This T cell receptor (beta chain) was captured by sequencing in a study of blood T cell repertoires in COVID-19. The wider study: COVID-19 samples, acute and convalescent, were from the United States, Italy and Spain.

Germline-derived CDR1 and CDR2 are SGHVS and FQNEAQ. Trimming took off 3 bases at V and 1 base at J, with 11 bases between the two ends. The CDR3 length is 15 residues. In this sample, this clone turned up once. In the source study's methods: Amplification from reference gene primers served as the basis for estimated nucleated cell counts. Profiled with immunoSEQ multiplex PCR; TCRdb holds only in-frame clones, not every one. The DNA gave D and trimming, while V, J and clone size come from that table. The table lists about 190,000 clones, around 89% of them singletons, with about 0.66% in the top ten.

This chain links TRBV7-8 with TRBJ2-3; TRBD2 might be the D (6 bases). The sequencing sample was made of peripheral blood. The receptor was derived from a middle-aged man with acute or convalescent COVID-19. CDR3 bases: TGTGCCAGCAGCTTGAGGGACTCAGGCACAGATACGCAGTATTTT. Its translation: CASSLRDSGTDTQYF.